This entry lists 25 T cell receptor beta chains sequenced from one sample in a study of blood T cells in healthy people across ages. PCR was performed a second time for roughly 7 to 11 cycles using a sample-barcoded 5' primer and a J-beta primer mix. TCRdb re-called the 5' RACE reads with MiXCR, one entry per CDR3 protein. This table holds 950,000 to 1,200,000 distinct CDR3 sequences, 35% to 40% found once. Sequenced input: blood. These receptors all stem from a man aged 18-30 years in good health.

The V gene is TRBV4-2, the J gene TRBJ2-5, with D perhaps being TRBD1 or TRBD2 (5 bases each). Deletions cut 3 bases from V and 1 base from J, with 12 bases between. Per germline, CDR1 LGHNA and CDR2 YNFKEQ. The CDR3 runs to 15 residues. The CDR3, as DNA: TGTGCCAGCAGCCAGACTGGGGGTGGCCAAGAGACCCAGTACTTC. Its translation is CASSQTGGGQETQYF.

The V gene is TRBV15, the J gene TRBJ1-2; no definite D call. V was cut by 1 base and J by 4 bases, with 13 bases left in between. Germline loops: CDR1 LNHNV, CDR2 YYDKDF (reference sequence). CDR3 length: 15 amino acids. The CDR3 is CATSRADKRSYGYTF. The DNA for the CDR3 is TGTGCCACCAGCAGAGCCGACAAGAGATCCTATGGCTACACCTTC.

The V and J genes are TRBV6-1 and TRBJ2-7, with D unclear. CDR3 length: 16 residues. V was pared by 0 bases and J by 2 bases, with 14 bases between. Germline V gives CDR1 MNHNS, CDR2 SASEGT. CDR3 loop: CASSEAVSATTYEQYF. CDR3 sequence (DNA): TGTGCCAGCAGTGAAGCTGTTTCGGCTACTACCTACGAGCAGTACTTC.

This clonotype was detected many times. The chain couples TRBV6-5 to TRBJ1-2; weak D call: TRBD1 (5 bases). The germline V gene encodes CDR1 MNHEY and CDR2 SVGAGI. The CDR3 covers 14 residues. V was clipped by 0 bases and J by 5 bases, with 10 bases between them. This CDR3 reads CASSYSQGNYGYTF. DNA for the CDR3: TGTGCCAGCAGTTACTCCCAGGGCAATTATGGCTACACCTTC.

This clonotype was picked up a small number of times. The gene calls are TRBV3-1 and TRBJ1-2; D perhaps matches TRBD1 (5 bases). This CDR3 region has 15 residues. The germline V and J ends were trimmed by 4 bases and 9 bases, with 21 bases remaining between them. Germline CDR1 reads LGHDT; CDR2 reads YNNKEL (reference sequence). CDR3 sequence reads: CASSRQGGAQLRYTF. The DNA for the CDR3 is TGTGCCAGCAGCCGGCAGGGTGGAGCCCAATTGCGCTACACCTTC.

This clonotype has a handful of counts. CDR3 in DNA: TGCAGTGCTAGAGATATAGACGGGACAGGGCTTAGCGGCTACACCTTC. It is translated as CSARDIDGTGLSGYTF. The chain employs TRBV20-1 and TRBJ1-2; 9 bases line up with TRBD1. The V gene's germline CDR1 is DFQATT and CDR2 SNEGSKA (reference sequence). The CDR3 is 16 residues long. V trimming: 0 bases; J trimming: 8 bases; junction bases outside the gene matches: 13.

This clonotype was picked up a small number of times. Here the CDR3 reads CASSWDSFASPLHF. For the CDR3, the DNA is TGTGCCAGCAGCTGGGACAGCTTCGCTTCACCCCTCCACTTT. V usage is TRBV25-1 and J usage is TRBJ1-6; 7 bases agree with TRBD1. Germline V gene data show CDR1 as MGHDK and CDR2 as SYGVNS. The CDR3 length is 14 residues. With 6 bases clipped from V and 9 bases from J, the junction kept 8 bases outside the gene matches.

V usage is TRBV20-1 and J usage is TRBJ2-3; tentatively, D is TRBD1 or TRBD2 (6 bases each). CDR1 is DFQATT, CDR2 SNEGSKA, per germline (reference sequence). The germline V and J ends were trimmed by 3 bases and 4 bases, with 11 bases remaining between them. The CDR3 runs 13 residues. The CDR3 sequence: CSASSGAADTQYF. DNA of the CDR3: TGCAGTGCTAGTTCGGGGGCGGCAGATACGCAGTATTTT.

A few counts support this clonotype. Relative to the germline gene, one junction end is altered; a read error may explain this. The chain is built from TRBV4-1 and TRBJ2-3; possibly TRBD1 for D (5 bases). Germline CDR1 and CDR2: MGHRA and YSYEKL. The CDR3 contains 17 residues. The CDR3 sequence is CASSQDDGAMRTDTQYF. The CDR3 nucleotides are TGCGCCAGCAGTCAAGACGATGGGGCAATGCGCACAGATACGCAGTATTTT.

This clonotype was seen more than once but under ten times. V and J are TRBV14 and TRBJ2-1; weak D call: TRBD1 (6 bases). Trimming shortened V by 6 bases and J by 9 bases, and 15 bases separated the two germline ends. The CDR3 is 13 amino acids. Per germline, CDR1 SGHDN and CDR2 FVKESK. DNA for the CDR3: TGTGCCAGCAGTTCAAACCGGGACATTGAGCAGTTCTTC. Translating gives CASSSNRDIEQFF.

The chain combines TRBV6-4 with TRBJ1-5; no clear D. The CDR3 has 15 amino acids. V lost 0 bases and J 7 bases, leaving 13 bases between the germline ends. The germline V gene has CDR1 MRHNA and CDR2 SNTAGT. DNA for the CDR3: TGTGCCAGCAGTGACTCCGAAGGGCAGCAACAGCCCCAGCATTTT. Translation gives CASSDSEGQQQPQHF.

This chain connects TRBV4-3 to TRBJ1-6, with unresolved D. Germline-derived CDR1 and CDR2 are LGHNA and YSLEER. This CDR3 is built from 16 residues. Deletions cut 3 bases from V and 0 bases from J, with 9 bases between. The CDR3, as DNA: TGCGCCAGCAGCCACAGCGGGAGCTCCTATAATTCACCCCTCCACTTT. Its protein product is CASSHSGSSYNSPLHF.

On this clonotype: The junction does not match germline at one end; this may be a read error. CDR3 residues: CTSSLNRGSYNEQFF. In DNA form, the CDR3 reads TGTACCAGCTCACTCAACAGGGGCTCCTACAATGAGCAGTTCTTC. The chain recombines TRBV18 with TRBJ2-1, with 7 bases identical to TRBD1. CDR3 size: 15 residues. CDR1 is KGHSH, CDR2 LQKENI, per germline.

As regards this clonotype: This may come from a read error, since a much larger clone is one base off. The genes are TRBV10-3 and TRBJ1-2; D not resolved. The CDR3 has 11 residues. Germline loops: CDR1 ENHRY, CDR2 SYGVKD. CDR3 nucleotide sequence: TGTGCCATTTCCGCCAACTATGGCCACACCTTC. Translated, it gives CAISANYGHTF.

The chain carries TRBV5-6 and TRBJ2-7; a weak D match, TRBD1 (6 bases). CDR1 is SGHDT and CDR2 is YYEEEE in the germline V gene. Trimming stripped 4 bases from V and 4 bases from J, with 24 bases between. This CDR3 spans 17 amino acids. This CDR3 reads CASSGGQIAPYSYEQYF. The CDR3 DNA reads as TGTGCCAGCAGCGGCGGACAGATAGCTCCCTATTCGTACGAGCAGTACTTC.

The sample holds a few counts of this clonotype. The chain employs TRBV20-1 and TRBJ2-1; tentative D call: TRBD2 (5 bases). The J call may be mistaken, given a closer DNA end match to TRBJ2-7. The CDR3 has 16 residues. Germline V gene sequence: CDR1 DFQATT, CDR2 SNEGSKA (reference sequence). This chain's CDR3 is CSARDPIPSSYNEQYF. The DNA of the CDR3 is TGCAGTGCTAGAGACCCGATCCCTAGCTCCTACAATGAGCAGTACTTC.

The chain recombines TRBV20-1 with TRBJ1-4; 8 bases agree with TRBD1. After removal of 3 bases from V and 8 bases from J, the junction contained 5 bases not matched to a gene. The CDR3 has 13 residues. The germline gives CDR1 DFQATT, CDR2 SNEGSKA (reference sequence). CDR3 in amino acids: CSARTGAREKLFF. The CDR3 coding sequence is TGCAGTGCTAGGACAGGGGCCCGGGAAAAACTGTTTTTT.

J is TRBJ2-7 and V is TRBV2; perhaps TRBD1 as D (5 bases). This CDR3 spans 16 amino acids. Germline CDR1 is SNHLY and CDR2 is FYNNEI. V was shortened by 4 bases and J by 1 base, with 17 bases between the two germline ends. The CDR3 DNA is TGTGCCAGCAGTGCCCGAACAGGATCTATATCCTACGAGCAGTACTTC. It specifies CASSARTGSISYEQYF.

This clonotype was counted ten times or more. The chain combines TRBV27 with TRBJ2-7; 8 nucleotides align to TRBD1. This CDR3 comprises 16 residues. CDR1 is MNHEY and CDR2 is SMNVEV in the germline V gene (reference sequence). V lost 6 bases and J lost 4; bases outside the gene matches: 14. CDR3 nucleotides: TGTGCCAGCAGCCCCGACCTGACAGGGGTTAATTACGAGCAGTACTTC. Protein sequence: CASSPDLTGVNYEQYF.

This clonotype was counted only a few times. V gene TRBV24-1 combines with J gene TRBJ2-3, with D tentatively TRBD1 (6 bases). Germline V lookup: CDR1 KGHDR, CDR2 SFDVKD. Trimming stripped 0 bases from V and 3 bases from J, with 9 bases between. CDR3 size: 15 residues. CDR3 residues: CATSDLGRGTDTQYF. CDR3 nucleotide sequence: TGTGCCACCAGTGATTTGGGCAGGGGTACAGATACGCAGTATTTT.

This clonotype was observed a handful of times. The genes are TRBV24-1 and TRBJ2-1; no firm D call. CDR1 is KGHDR, CDR2 SFDVKD, per germline. The CDR3 has 12 amino acids. The V gene lost 5 bases and the J gene lost 12 bases, with 13 bases spanning the gap. CDR3 in amino acids: CATSVYKVRQFF. CDR3 coding DNA: TGTGCCACCAGTGTTTACAAGGTTCGGCAGTTCTTC.

The chain has TRBV20-1 and TRBJ1-1; D unresolved. V lost 3 bases, J lost 0 bases, and 11 bases lay in between. The CDR3 contains 14 residues. CDR1 is DFQATT, CDR2 SNEGSKA, per germline (reference sequence). Here the CDR3 reads CSARRRRLNTEAFF. DNA of the CDR3: TGCAGTGCTAGGCGACGGAGACTGAACACTGAAGCTTTCTTT.

This clonotype has a handful of counts. This chain connects TRBV4-3 to TRBJ1-5; the D gene is possibly TRBD1 (6 bases). CDR1 and CDR2 (germline): LGHNA, YSLEER. The V and J ends lost 3 bases and 2 bases respectively, with 14 bases between them. This CDR3 has 16 residues. The CDR3 is CASSQDRTAGNQPQHF. The CDR3 coding sequence is TGCGCCAGCAGCCAGGACCGGACAGCCGGCAATCAGCCCCAGCATTTT.

This sequence joins TRBV7-2 and TRBJ1-2; D not certain. The CDR3 is 12 residues long. With 2 bases removed from V and 9 bases from J, the gap between germline ends came to 10 bases. Germline CDR1 is SGHTA and CDR2 is FQGNSA. The CDR3: CASSLPDFSYTF. The CDR3 region has the DNA TGTGCCAGCAGCTTACCAGATTTTAGCTACACCTTC.

The table lists this clonotype with a few counts. This chain connects TRBV7-2 to TRBJ1-6; D remains unclear. The CDR3 length is 15 residues. CDR1 and CDR2 from the germline V gene are SGHTA and FQGNSA. The V and J ends lost 1 base and 6 bases respectively, with 10 bases between them. The CDR3 DNA is TGTGCCAGCAGCTTAGGGGCAGCCCCTAATTCACCCCTCCACTTT. It codes for CASSLGAAPNSPLHF.